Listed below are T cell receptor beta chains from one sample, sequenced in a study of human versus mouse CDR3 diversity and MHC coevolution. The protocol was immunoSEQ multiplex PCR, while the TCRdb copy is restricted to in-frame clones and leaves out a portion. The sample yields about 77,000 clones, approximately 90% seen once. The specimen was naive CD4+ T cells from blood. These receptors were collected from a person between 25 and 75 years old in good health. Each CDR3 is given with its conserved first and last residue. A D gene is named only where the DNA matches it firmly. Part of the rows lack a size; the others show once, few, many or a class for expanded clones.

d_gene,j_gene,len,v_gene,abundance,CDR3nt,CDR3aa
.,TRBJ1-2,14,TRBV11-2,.,TGTGCCAGCAGCTTAGTGCAACAGTTTGGTGGCTACACCTTC,CASSLVQQFGGYTF
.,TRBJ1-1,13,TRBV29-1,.,TGCAGCGTGGGGGGGACATCGGACGCTGAAGCTTTCTTT,CSVGGTSDAEAFF
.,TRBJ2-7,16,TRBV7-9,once,TGTGCCAGCAGCTTAGCCCCTTTCCAGGGTCCCTACGAGCAGTACTTC,CASSLAPFQGPYEQYF
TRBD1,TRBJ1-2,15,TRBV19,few,TGTGCCAGTAACGTAGTGACAGGGGTCAACTATGGCTACACCTTC,CASNVVTGVNYGYTF
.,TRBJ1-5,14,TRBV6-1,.,TGTGCCAGCAGTGAGTGGGGGGGGGATCAGCCCCAGCATTTT,CASSEWGGDQPQHF
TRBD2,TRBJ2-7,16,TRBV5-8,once,TGTGCCAGCAGCTTGGCGGGACTAGCGAGAACATACGAGCAGTACTTC,CASSLAGLARTYEQYF
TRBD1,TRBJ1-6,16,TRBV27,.,TGTGCCAGCAGCTCCCCCCGGGACAGTCTTAATTCACCCCTCCACTTT,CASSSPRDSLNSPLHF
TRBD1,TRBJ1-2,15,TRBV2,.,TGTGCCAGCAGGATAGGACAGGTTCCTAACTATGGCTACACCTTC,CASRIGQVPNYGYTF
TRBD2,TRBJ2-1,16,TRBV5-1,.,TGCGCCAGCAGCCTTGCCGGGACTAGCGGCTACAATGAGCAGTTCTTC,CASSLAGTSGYNEQFF
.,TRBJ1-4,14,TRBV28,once,TGTGCCAGCAGTGGGGGACAACATAATGAAAAACTGTTTTTT,CASSGGQHNEKLFF
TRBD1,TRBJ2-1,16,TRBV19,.,TGTGCCAGTTCCGGGACAGGGGTGTTTTCCTACAATGAGCAGTTCTTC,CASSGTGVFSYNEQFF
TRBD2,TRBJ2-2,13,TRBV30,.,TGTGCCTGGAGCGGGACTAGCGTCGGGGAGCTGTTTTTT,CAWSGTSVGELFF
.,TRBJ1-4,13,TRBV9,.,TGTGCCAGCAGCGGGTACGTGGGCGAAAAACTGTTTTTT,CASSGYVGEKLFF
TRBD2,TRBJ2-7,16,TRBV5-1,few,TGCGCCAGCAGCTTGGGCGTAGGGCTAGCGGTTTACGAGCAGTACTTC,CASSLGVGLAVYEQYF
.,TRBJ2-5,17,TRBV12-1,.,TGTGCCAGCAGCTCTGACTGGGAGGTGGACGACCAAGAGACCCAGTACTTC,CASSSDWEVDDQETQYF
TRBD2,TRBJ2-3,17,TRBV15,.,TGTGCCACCAGCAGAGTGGCGGGGGGCCGGGGGACAGATACGCAGTATTTT,CATSRVAGGRGTDTQYF